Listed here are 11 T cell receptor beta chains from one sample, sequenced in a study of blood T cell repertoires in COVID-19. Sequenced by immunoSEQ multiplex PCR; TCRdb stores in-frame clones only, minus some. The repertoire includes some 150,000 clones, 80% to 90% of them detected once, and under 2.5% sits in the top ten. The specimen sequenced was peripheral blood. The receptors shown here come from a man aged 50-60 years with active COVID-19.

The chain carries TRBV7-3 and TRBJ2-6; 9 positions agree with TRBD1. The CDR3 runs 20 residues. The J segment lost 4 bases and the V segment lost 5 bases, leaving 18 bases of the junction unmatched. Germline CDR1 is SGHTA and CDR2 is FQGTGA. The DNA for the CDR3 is TGTGCCAGCAGCCGGGGGACAGGGACTCGACTGACCCCGGGGGCCAACGTCCTGACTTTC. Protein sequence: CASSRGTGTRLTPGANVLTF.

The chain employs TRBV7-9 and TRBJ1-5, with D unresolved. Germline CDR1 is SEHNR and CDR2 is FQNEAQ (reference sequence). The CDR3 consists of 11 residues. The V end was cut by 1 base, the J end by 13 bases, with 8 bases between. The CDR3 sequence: CASSLGEAQHF. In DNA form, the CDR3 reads TGTGCCAGCAGCTTAGGTGAGGCGCAGCATTTT.

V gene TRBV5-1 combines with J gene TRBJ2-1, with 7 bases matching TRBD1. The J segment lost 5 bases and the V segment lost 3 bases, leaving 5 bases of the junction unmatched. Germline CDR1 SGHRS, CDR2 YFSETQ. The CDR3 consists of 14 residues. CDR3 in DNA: TGCGCCAGCAGCTCTCTCGACAGGGACAATGAGCAGTTCTTC. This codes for CASSSLDRDNEQFF.

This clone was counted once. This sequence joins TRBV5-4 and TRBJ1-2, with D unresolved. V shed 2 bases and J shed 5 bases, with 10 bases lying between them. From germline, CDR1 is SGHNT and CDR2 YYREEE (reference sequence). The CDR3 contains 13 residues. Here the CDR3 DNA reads TGTGCCAGCAGCTTTTCACAGCTTTATGGCTACACCTTC. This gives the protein CASSFSQLYGYTF.

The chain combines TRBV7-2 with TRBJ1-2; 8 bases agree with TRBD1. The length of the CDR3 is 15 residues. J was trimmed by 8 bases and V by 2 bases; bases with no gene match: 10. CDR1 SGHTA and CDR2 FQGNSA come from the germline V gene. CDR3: CASSLPQVRGRGYTF. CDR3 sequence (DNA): TGTGCCAGCAGCTTACCCCAAGTCAGGGGGCGGGGCTACACCTTC.

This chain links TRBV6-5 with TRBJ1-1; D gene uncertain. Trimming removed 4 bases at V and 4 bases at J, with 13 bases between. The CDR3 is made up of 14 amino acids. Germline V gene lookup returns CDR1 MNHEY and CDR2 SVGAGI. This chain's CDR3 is CASSFRERGTEAFF. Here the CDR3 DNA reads TGTGCCAGCAGTTTCCGTGAACGAGGCACTGAAGCTTTCTTT.

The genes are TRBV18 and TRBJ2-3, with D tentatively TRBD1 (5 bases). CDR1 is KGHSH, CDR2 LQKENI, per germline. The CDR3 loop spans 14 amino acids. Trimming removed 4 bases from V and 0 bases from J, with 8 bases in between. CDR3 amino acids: CASSLGLSTDTQYF. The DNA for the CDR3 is TGTGCCAGCTCACTGGGGCTGAGCACAGATACGCAGTATTTT.

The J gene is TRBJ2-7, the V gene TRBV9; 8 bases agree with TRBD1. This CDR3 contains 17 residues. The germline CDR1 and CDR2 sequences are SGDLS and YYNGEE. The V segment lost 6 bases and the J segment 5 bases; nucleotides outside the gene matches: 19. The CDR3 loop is CASTGPNPGTGPNEQYF. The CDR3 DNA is TGTGCCAGCACCGGACCGAACCCAGGGACAGGCCCTAACGAGCAGTACTTC.

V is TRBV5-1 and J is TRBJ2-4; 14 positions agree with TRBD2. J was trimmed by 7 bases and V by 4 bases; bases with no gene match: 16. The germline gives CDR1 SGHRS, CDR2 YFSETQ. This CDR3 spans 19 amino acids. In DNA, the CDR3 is TGCGCCAGCAGCCCCTCCGTCGGACTAGCGGGGGGTACAAGGAACATTCAGTACTTC. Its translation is CASSPSVGLAGGTRNIQYF. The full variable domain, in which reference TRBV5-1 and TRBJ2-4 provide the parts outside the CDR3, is KAGVTQTPRYLIKTRGQQVTLSCSPISGHRSVSWYQQTPGQGLQFLFEYFSETQRNKGNFPGRFSGRQFSNSRSEMNVSTLELGDSALYLCASSPSVGLAGGTRNIQYFGAGTRLSVL.

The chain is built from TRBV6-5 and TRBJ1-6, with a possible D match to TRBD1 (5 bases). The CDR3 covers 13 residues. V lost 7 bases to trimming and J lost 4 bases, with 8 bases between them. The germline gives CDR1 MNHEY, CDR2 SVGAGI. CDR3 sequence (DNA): TGTGCCAGCACCAGACAGTATAATTCACCCCTCCACTTT. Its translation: CASTRQYNSPLHF.

The CDR3 DNA follows: TGCGCCAGCAGCTTTGGTAGCGGGGCCGCCGGGGTTGAGCAGTTCTTC. Its translation is CASSFGSGAAGVEQFF. This chain connects TRBV5-1 to TRBJ2-1; 8 nucleotides match TRBD2. J gave up 9 bases and V 2 bases, and 13 bases lay outside the gene matches. There are 16 residues in the CDR3. Germline V CDR1 and CDR2: SGHRS, YFSETQ.